A selection of T cell receptor beta chains follows, all from one sample in a study of blood T cell repertoires in COVID-19. The protocol was immunoSEQ multiplex PCR, while the TCRdb copy is restricted to in-frame clones and leaves out a portion. The repertoire holds 90,000 to 100,000 clones, with roughly 82% as singletons. The sequencing input was peripheral blood. The receptor set was obtained from a man between 60 and 70 years old with acute or convalescent COVID-19. Both conserved end residues are part of each CDR3. The D gene is left open where the match is weak. Expanded clones get a size class; other rows say once, few or many, or leave the size out.

NA,TRBV5-1,TRBJ1-4,TRBD1,CASSSRTGGNEKLFF,TGCGCCAGCAGCTCCCGGACAGGCGGGAATGAAAAACTGTTTTTT
NA,TRBV18,TRBJ1-5,NA,CASSPRANQPQHF,TGTGCCAGCTCACCACGGGCCAATCAGCCCCAGCATTTT
NA,TRBV5-6,TRBJ1-2,TRBD1,CASSLISVETGGHGYTF,TGTGCCAGCAGCTTGATATCCGTGGAGACAGGGGGCCATGGCTACACCTTC
once,TRBV18,TRBJ1-1,NA,CASSPAGRLVTEAFF,TGTGCCAGCTCACCTGCAGGGAGGTTAGTGACTGAAGCTTTCTTT
NA,TRBV2,TRBJ2-3,TRBD2,CASSLAGPPDTQYF,TGTGCCAGCAGTCTAGCGGGGCCCCCAGATACGCAGTATTTT
NA,TRBV19,TRBJ2-2,NA,CASSIRRGRTGELFF,TGTGCCAGTAGTATACGAAGGGGAAGGACCGGGGAGCTGTTTTTT
NA,TRBV24-1,TRBJ1-6,NA,CATSDSRGPYNSPLHF,TGTGCCACCAGTGATTCCAGGGGCCCCTATAATTCACCCCTCCACTTT
once,TRBV21-1,TRBJ1-1,NA,CASTTAGDEAFF,TGTGCCAGCACAACGGCCGGGGATGAAGCTTTCTTT
NA,TRBV28,TRBJ1-2,TRBD1,CASQTAGDRMSGYTF,TGTGCCAGCCAGACCGCGGGGGACAGGATGTCTGGCTACACCTTC
NA,TRBV13,TRBJ1-1,NA,CASRIQGLRAEAFF,TGTGCCAGCAGAATACAGGGTCTTAGGGCTGAAGCTTTCTTT
once,TRBV5-5,TRBJ2-3,NA,CASSLMGGGVSTDTQYF,TGTGCCAGCAGCTTGATGGGCGGCGGGGTCAGCACAGATACGCAGTATTTT
once,TRBV5-6,TRBJ2-7,NA,CASSKYPGGRVREQYF,TGTGCCAGCAGCAAATACCCGGGGGGCAGGGTTCGCGAGCAGTACTTC
once,TRBV3-1/TRBV3-2,TRBJ1-1,NA,CASSQRQSNTEAFF,TGTGCCAGCAGCCAAAGACAGTCGAACACTGAAGCTTTCTTT
NA,TRBV3-1/TRBV3-2,TRBJ1-3,NA,CASSLKGGGNTIYF,TGTGCCAGCAGCCTAAAAGGGGGTGGAAACACCATATATTTT
NA,TRBV7-8,TRBJ2-2,NA,CASSLAPTGELFF,TGTGCCAGCAGCTTAGCCCCTACCGGGGAGCTGTTTTTT
NA,TRBV27,TRBJ2-3,TRBD2,CASSLYLAGGTDTQYF,TGTGCCAGCAGTTTATATCTAGCGGGGGGAACAGATACGCAGTATTTT
NA,TRBV5-5,TRBJ1-1,TRBD1,CASSPRTGGMGTEAFF,TGTGCCAGCAGCCCCCGGACAGGGGGCATGGGCACTGAAGCTTTCTTT
NA,TRBV20-1,TRBJ2-1,NA,CSATVSNEQFF,TGCAGTGCTACGGTGTCCAATGAGCAGTTCTTC
NA,TRBV19,TRBJ2-2,TRBD2,CASTKTSGDTGELFF,TGTGCCAGTACCAAAACTAGCGGGGACACCGGGGAGCTGTTTTTT